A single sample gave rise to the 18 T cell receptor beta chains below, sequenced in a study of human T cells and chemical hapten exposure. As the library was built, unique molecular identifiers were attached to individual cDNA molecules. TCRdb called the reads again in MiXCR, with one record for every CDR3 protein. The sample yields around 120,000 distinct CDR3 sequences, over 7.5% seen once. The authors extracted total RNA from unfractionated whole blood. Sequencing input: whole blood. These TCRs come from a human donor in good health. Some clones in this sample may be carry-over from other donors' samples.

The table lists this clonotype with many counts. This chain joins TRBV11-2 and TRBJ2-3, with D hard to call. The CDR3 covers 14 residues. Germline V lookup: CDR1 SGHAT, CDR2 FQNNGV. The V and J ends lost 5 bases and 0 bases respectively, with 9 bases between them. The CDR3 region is CASSPRRSTDTQYF. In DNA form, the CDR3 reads TGTGCCAGCAGCCCCCGAAGAAGCACAGATACGCAGTATTTT. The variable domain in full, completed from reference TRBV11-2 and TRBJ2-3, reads EAGVAQSPRYKIIEKRQSVAFWCNPISGHATLYWYQQILGQGPKLLIQFQNNGVVDDSQLPKDRFSAERLKGVDSTLKIQPAKLEDSAVYLCASSPRRSTDTQYFGPGTRLTVL.

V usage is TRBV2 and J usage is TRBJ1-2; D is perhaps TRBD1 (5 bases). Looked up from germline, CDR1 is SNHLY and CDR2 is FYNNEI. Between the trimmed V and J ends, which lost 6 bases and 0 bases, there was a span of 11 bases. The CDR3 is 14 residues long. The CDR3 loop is CASRRDGTNYGYTF. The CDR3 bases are TGTGCCAGCAGACGGGACGGAACTAACTATGGCTACACCTTC. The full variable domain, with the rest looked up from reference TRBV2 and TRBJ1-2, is EPEVTQTPSHQVTQMGQEVILRCVPISNHLYFYWYRQILGQKVEFLVSFYNNEISEKSEIFDDQFSVERPDGSNFTLKIRSTKLEDSAMYFCASRRDGTNYGYTFGSGTRLTVV.

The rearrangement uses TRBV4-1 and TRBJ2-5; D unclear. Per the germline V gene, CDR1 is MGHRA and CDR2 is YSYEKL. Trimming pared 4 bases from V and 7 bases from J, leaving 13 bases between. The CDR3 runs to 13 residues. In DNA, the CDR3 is TGCGCCAGCAGCCCCATCGACCCGGGGACCCAGTACTTC. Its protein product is CASSPIDPGTQYF.

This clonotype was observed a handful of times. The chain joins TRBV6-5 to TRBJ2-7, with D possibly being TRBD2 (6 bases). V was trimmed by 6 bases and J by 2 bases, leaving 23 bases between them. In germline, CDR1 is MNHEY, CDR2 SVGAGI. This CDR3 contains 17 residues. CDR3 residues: CASRPTYSGDRAYEQYF. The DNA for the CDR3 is TGTGCCAGCAGGCCGACCTACTCGGGAGACCGAGCCTACGAGCAGTACTTC.

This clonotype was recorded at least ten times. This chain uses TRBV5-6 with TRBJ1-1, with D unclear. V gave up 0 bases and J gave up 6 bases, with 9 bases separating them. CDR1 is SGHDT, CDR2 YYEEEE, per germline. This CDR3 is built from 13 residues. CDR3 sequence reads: CASSLGSASEAFF. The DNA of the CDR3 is TGTGCCAGCAGCTTGGGTTCAGCTTCTGAAGCTTTCTTT.

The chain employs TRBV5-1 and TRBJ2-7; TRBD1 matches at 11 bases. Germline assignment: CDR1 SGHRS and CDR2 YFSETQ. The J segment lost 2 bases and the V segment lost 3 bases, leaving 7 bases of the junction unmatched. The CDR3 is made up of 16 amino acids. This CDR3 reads CASSSTGQGAAYEQYF. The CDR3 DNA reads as TGCGCCAGCAGCTCGACCGGACAGGGGGCAGCCTACGAGCAGTACTTC.

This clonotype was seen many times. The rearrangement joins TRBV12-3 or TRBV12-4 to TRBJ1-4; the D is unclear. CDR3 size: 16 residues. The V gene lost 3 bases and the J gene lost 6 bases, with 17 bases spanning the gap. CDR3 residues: CASSLFGGVGDEKLFF. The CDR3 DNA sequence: TGTGCCAGCAGTTTGTTTGGCGGGGTTGGGGATGAAAAACTGTTTTTT.

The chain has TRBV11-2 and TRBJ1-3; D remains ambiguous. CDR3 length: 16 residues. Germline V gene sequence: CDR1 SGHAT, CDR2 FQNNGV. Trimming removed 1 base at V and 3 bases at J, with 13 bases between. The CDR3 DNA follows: TGTGCCAGCAGCTTAGTGGGAAGGGCGCGTGGAAACACCATATATTTT. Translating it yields CASSLVGRARGNTIYF. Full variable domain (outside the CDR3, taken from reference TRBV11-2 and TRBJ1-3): EAGVAQSPRYKIIEKRQSVAFWCNPISGHATLYWYQQILGQGPKLLIQFQNNGVVDDSQLPKDRFSAERLKGVDSTLKIQPAKLEDSAVYLCASSLVGRARGNTIYFGEGSWLTVV.

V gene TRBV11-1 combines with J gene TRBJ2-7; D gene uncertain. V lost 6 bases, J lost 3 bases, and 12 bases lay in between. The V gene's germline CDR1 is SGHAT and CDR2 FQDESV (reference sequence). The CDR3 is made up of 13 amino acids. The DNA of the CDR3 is TGTGCCAGCAGACAAAGCCTCGGCTACGAGCAGTACTTC. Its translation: CASRQSLGYEQYF. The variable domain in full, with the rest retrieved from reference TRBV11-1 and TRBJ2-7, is EAEVAQSPRYKITEKSQAVAFWCDPISGHATLYWYRQILGQGPELLVQFQDESVVDDSQLPKDRFSAERLKGVDSTLKIQPAELGDSAMYLCASRQSLGYEQYFGPGTRLTVT.

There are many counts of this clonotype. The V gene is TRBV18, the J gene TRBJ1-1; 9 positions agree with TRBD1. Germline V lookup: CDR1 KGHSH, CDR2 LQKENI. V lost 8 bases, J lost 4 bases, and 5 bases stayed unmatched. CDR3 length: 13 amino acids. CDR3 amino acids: CASASDRGTEAFF. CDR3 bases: TGTGCCAGCGCTTCGGACAGGGGCACTGAAGCTTTCTTT. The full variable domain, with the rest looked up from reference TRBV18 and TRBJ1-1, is NAGVMQNPRHLVRRRGQEARLRCSPMKGHSHVYWYRQLPEEGLKFMVYLQKENIIDESGMPKERFSAEFPKEGPSILRIQQVVRGDSAAYFCASASDRGTEAFFGQGTRLTVV.

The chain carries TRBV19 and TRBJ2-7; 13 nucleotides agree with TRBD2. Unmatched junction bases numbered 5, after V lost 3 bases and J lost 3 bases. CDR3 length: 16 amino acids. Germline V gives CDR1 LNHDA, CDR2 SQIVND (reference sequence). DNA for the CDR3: TGTGCCAGTAGTATGGGAGGGACTAGCGGGAACTACGAGCAGTACTTC. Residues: CASSMGGTSGNYEQYF.

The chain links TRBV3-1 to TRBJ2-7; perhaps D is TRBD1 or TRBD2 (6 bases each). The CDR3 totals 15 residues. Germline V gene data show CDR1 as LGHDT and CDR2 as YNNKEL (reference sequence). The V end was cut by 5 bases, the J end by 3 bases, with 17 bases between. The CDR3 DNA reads TGTGCCAGCAGCGCATGGGAGGAGGGGGGCTACGAGCAGTACTTC. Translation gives CASSAWEEGGYEQYF.

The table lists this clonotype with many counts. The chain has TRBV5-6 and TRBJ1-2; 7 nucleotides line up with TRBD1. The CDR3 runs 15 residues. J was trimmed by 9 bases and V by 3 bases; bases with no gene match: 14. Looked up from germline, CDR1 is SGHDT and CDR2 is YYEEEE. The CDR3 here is CASSWGTAEPISYTF. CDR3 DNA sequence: TGTGCCAGCAGCTGGGGGACAGCTGAACCTATTAGCTACACCTTC.

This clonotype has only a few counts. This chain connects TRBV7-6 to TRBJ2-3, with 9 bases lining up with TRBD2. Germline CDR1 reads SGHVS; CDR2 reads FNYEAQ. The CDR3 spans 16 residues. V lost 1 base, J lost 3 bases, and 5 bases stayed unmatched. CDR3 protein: CASSLGGSGRTDTQYF. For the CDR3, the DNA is TGTGCCAGCAGCTTAGGGGGTAGCGGGAGAACAGATACGCAGTATTTT.

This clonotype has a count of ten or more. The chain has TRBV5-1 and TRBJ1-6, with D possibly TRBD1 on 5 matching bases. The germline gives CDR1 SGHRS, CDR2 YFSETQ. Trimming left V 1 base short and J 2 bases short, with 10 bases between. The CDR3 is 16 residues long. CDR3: CASSLLGGAYNSPLHF. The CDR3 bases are TGCGCCAGCAGCTTGTTGGGAGGGGCCTATAATTCACCCCTCCACTTT.

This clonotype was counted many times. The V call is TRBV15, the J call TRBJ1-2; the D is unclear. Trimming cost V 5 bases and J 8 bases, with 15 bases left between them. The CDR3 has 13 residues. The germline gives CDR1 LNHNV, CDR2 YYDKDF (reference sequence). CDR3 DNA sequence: TGTGCCACCAGCCCCAAATGGGAAGACGGCTACACCTTC. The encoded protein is CATSPKWEDGYTF.

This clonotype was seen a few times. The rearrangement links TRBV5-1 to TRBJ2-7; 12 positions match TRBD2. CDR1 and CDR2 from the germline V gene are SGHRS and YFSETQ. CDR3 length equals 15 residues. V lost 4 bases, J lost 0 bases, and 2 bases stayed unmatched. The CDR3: CASSVLAGGSYEQYF. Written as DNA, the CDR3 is TGCGCCAGCAGCGTACTAGCGGGGGGCTCCTACGAGCAGTACTTC.

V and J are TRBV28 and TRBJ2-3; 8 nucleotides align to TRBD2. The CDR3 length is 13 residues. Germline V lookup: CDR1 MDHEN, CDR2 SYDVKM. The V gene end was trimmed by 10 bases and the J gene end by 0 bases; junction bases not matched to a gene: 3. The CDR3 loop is CAITSGSTDTQYF. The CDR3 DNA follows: TGTGCCATTACTAGCGGTAGCACAGATACGCAGTATTTT.